The rows below give T cell receptor beta chains drawn from one sample of a study of CD8+CD57+ T cells in acquired aplastic anemia. TCRdb called the reads again in MiXCR, with one record for every CDR3 protein. The top ten clones hold 6.5% to 10% of a sample with a few hundred thousand distinct CDR3 sequences, around 60% of them seen once. The source material was sorted CD4+, CD8+, or CD8+CD57+ T cells (not recorded which) from PBMCs. These TCRs come from a human donor with severe aplastic anemia or a healthy control (not recorded which). Both conserved end residues are part of each CDR3. Fields, in order: D gene, J gene, clone size, V gene, CDR3 DNA, CDR3 protein. The D gene is left open where the match is weak. Expanded clones get a size class; other rows say once, few or many, or leave the size out.

d_gene: TRBD1; j_gene: TRBJ1-6; abundance: many; v_gene: TRBV7-8; CDR3nt: TGTGCCAGCAGCCCAGGGGGTAATTCACCCCTCCACTTT; CDR3aa: CASSPGGNSPLHF
d_gene: .; j_gene: TRBJ2-3; abundance: .; v_gene: TRBV7-9; CDR3nt: TGTGCCAGCAGCTTAGTGGGGGCTGCAGATACGCAGTATTTT; CDR3aa: CASSLVGAADTQYF
d_gene: .; j_gene: TRBJ1-5; abundance: .; v_gene: TRBV20-1; CDR3nt: TGCAGTGCTAGAGTTGGTAACAGGGCGACTCAGCCCCAGCATTTT; CDR3aa: CSARVGNRATQPQHF
d_gene: .; j_gene: TRBJ2-2; abundance: .; v_gene: TRBV6-1; CDR3nt: TGTGCCAGCAGTGAAGGGGGGCGGAACACCGGGGAGCTGTTTTTT; CDR3aa: CASSEGGRNTGELFF
d_gene: .; j_gene: TRBJ1-1; abundance: many; v_gene: TRBV12-5; CDR3nt: TGTGCTAGTGGTTTGGTACTGAGGGGTCCGAACACTGAAGCTTTCTTT; CDR3aa: CASGLVLRGPNTEAFF
d_gene: .; j_gene: TRBJ2-7; abundance: .; v_gene: TRBV2; CDR3nt: TGTGCCAGCAGTGGATCCGGGACAACCGACTCCTACGAGCAGTACTTC; CDR3aa: CASSGSGTTDSYEQYF
d_gene: TRBD2; j_gene: TRBJ2-5; abundance: .; v_gene: TRBV7-8; CDR3nt: TGTGCCAGCAGCGGGACTAGCGGGGGCTCGGGTACCCAGTACTTC; CDR3aa: CASSGTSGGSGTQYF
d_gene: TRBD2; j_gene: TRBJ2-7; abundance: .; v_gene: TRBV5-5; CDR3nt: TGTGCCAGCAGCTTGGGACTAGCGACGAGCTCCTACGAGCAGTACTTC; CDR3aa: CASSLGLATSSYEQYF
d_gene: TRBD2; j_gene: TRBJ2-1; abundance: .; v_gene: TRBV19; CDR3nt: TGTGCCAGTAGTCACGGGAGCGGGGGGGAGGATGAGCAGTTCTTC; CDR3aa: CASSHGSGGEDEQFF
d_gene: TRBD2; j_gene: TRBJ2-3; abundance: many; v_gene: TRBV5-8; CDR3nt: TGTGCCAGCAGCTTGGCCGGGACTAGCGGGGGGCGGAGCACAGATACGCAGTATTTT; CDR3aa: CASSLAGTSGGRSTDTQYF
d_gene: TRBD2; j_gene: TRBJ2-1; abundance: once; v_gene: TRBV15; CDR3nt: TGTGCCAGCAGCTGGGGGGGGGGTGAGCAGTTCTTC; CDR3aa: CASSWGGGEQFF
d_gene: .; j_gene: TRBJ1-1; abundance: many; v_gene: TRBV5-8; CDR3nt: TGTGCCAGCAGCCTAGAGCAGATCAGCACTGAAGCTTTCTTT; CDR3aa: CASSLEQISTEAFF
d_gene: TRBD1; j_gene: TRBJ2-7; abundance: .; v_gene: TRBV7-9; CDR3nt: TGTGCCAGCAGCTTACTGACAGGGAGCTCCTACGAGCAGTACTTC; CDR3aa: CASSLLTGSSYEQYF
d_gene: .; j_gene: TRBJ2-2; abundance: .; v_gene: TRBV5-1; CDR3nt: TGCGCCAGCAGCTTGGGGCAGGGGTTTCCCGGGGAGCTGTTTTTT; CDR3aa: CASSLGQGFPGELFF
d_gene: .; j_gene: TRBJ2-1; abundance: .; v_gene: TRBV24-1; CDR3nt: TGTGCCACCGGGGACGGATACAATGAGCAGTTCTTC; CDR3aa: CATGDGYNEQFF
d_gene: .; j_gene: TRBJ1-2; abundance: .; v_gene: TRBV5-6; CDR3nt: TGTGCCAGCAGCTCTCTGGGGAACTCGGTAGATGGCTACACCTTC; CDR3aa: CASSSLGNSVDGYTF
d_gene: .; j_gene: TRBJ2-1; abundance: .; v_gene: TRBV5-1; CDR3nt: TGCGCCAGCAGCAGGGAAGGGGGTGAGCAGTTCTTC; CDR3aa: CASSREGGEQFF
d_gene: .; j_gene: TRBJ2-7; abundance: many; v_gene: TRBV6-2/TRBV6-3; CDR3nt: TGTGCCAGCAGGCCGACAGCGCCAACCTACGAGCAGTACTTC; CDR3aa: CASRPTAPTYEQYF
d_gene: .; j_gene: TRBJ2-7; abundance: .; v_gene: TRBV2; CDR3nt: TGTGCCAGCAGTGAAAACGCAGGGAGACAAACCTACGAGCAGTACTTC; CDR3aa: CASSENAGRQTYEQYF
d_gene: .; j_gene: TRBJ1-2; abundance: .; v_gene: TRBV29-1; CDR3nt: TGCAGCGTTCAATCCGGGTCAAACTATGGCTACACCTTC; CDR3aa: CSVQSGSNYGYTF
d_gene: TRBD1; j_gene: TRBJ1-2; abundance: .; v_gene: TRBV5-1; CDR3nt: TGCGCCAGCAGCTTGGTTCCACAGGGGAACTATGGCTACACCTTC; CDR3aa: CASSLVPQGNYGYTF
d_gene: TRBD1; j_gene: TRBJ1-1; abundance: many; v_gene: TRBV6-5; CDR3nt: TGTGCCAGCAGTTACCTTGACAGGGGCGGCACTGAAGCTTTCTTT; CDR3aa: CASSYLDRGGTEAFF
d_gene: TRBD2; j_gene: TRBJ2-3; abundance: .; v_gene: TRBV24-1; CDR3nt: TGTGCCACCAGTGATTTGCGAGACGGGGGGGGAGATACGCAGTATTTT; CDR3aa: CATSDLRDGGGDTQYF
d_gene: TRBD2; j_gene: TRBJ2-3; abundance: few; v_gene: TRBV7-6; CDR3nt: TGTGCCAGCAGCTTAGGGGTGACTAGCGGGGGGAGCACAGATACGCAGTATTTT; CDR3aa: CASSLGVTSGGSTDTQYF
d_gene: .; j_gene: TRBJ2-2; abundance: .; v_gene: TRBV7-6; CDR3nt: TGTGCCAGCAGCTTGAGGAACGCGAACACCGGGGAGCTGTTTTTT; CDR3aa: CASSLRNANTGELFF
d_gene: TRBD2; j_gene: TRBJ2-3; abundance: many; v_gene: TRBV10-3; CDR3nt: TGTGCCATCTCGTCTAGCGGGGGGGCTAGCACAGATACGCAGTATTTT; CDR3aa: CAISSSGGASTDTQYF
d_gene: .; j_gene: TRBJ2-7; abundance: many; v_gene: TRBV4-2; CDR3nt: TGTGCCTCGTCGGGGGCGGAATCCGGTCCCTCCTACGAGCAGTACTTC; CDR3aa: CASSGAESGPSYEQYF
d_gene: .; j_gene: TRBJ2-5; abundance: .; v_gene: TRBV10-3; CDR3nt: TGTGCCATCAGTGGTGGGGGGGAGACCCAGTACTTC; CDR3aa: CAISGGGETQYF
d_gene: .; j_gene: TRBJ2-7; abundance: .; v_gene: TRBV5-1; CDR3nt: TGCGCCAGCAGCCAAGGGGCAGGGGGAGGGTACGAGCAGTACTTC; CDR3aa: CASSQGAGGGYEQYF
d_gene: .; j_gene: TRBJ1-2; abundance: .; v_gene: TRBV10-3; CDR3nt: TGTGCCATCAGTGAGTCGATTCAGGGATTTACCTATGGCTACACCTTC; CDR3aa: CAISESIQGFTYGYTF